The entry below describes one T cell receptor beta chain. Its cognate antigen is unknown. The data derive from a study of T cells in localized non-small cell lung cancer. V lost 0 bases and J 10 bases, leaving 10 bases between the germline ends. CDR1 and CDR2 (germline): GTSNPN, SVGIG (reference sequence). The CDR3 is made up of 13 amino acids. Study observations and caveats: Heterogeneity stays possible, as sequencing covered only one tumor region. Those with higher blood T cell density had longer overall survival. Uninvolved adjacent lung, not tumor, had the highest T cell clonality.

The method was immunoSEQ multiplex PCR; TCRdb's version includes in-frame clones alone and lacks a portion of them. The sample carries tens of thousands of clones, 80% to 90% recorded once. The material was peripheral blood, obtained before any cancer treatment. This chain joins TRBV30 and TRBJ1-6, with unresolved D. The clonotype originates from a man aged 40 to 69 with stage I lung adenocarcinoma. CDR3 residues: CAWSVRETSPLHF. The CDR3 nucleotides read TGTGCCTGGAGTGTAAGGGAAACATCACCCCTCCACTTT. The whole variable domain, filled in from reference TRBV30 and TRBJ1-6, reads SQTIHQWPATLVQPVGSPLSLECTVEGTSNPNLYWYRQAAGRGLQLLFYSVGIGQISSEVPQNLSASRPQDRQFILSSKKLLLSDSGFYLCAWSVRETSPLHFGNGTRLTVT.